This TCR beta chain was sequenced during a study of identical twins. Template switching, a step in the protocol, added a universal primer site, and cDNA carried unique molecular identifiers. TCRdb called the 5' RACE reads again in MiXCR, with one record for every CDR3 protein. Counted here are about 240,000 distinct CDR3 sequences, about 7.5% occurring once; the ten biggest clones make up under 6%. CDR1 MNHEY and CDR2 SMNVEV come from the germline V gene (reference sequence). CDR3 length equals 11 residues. Deletions cut 7 bases from V and 9 bases from J, with 10 bases between. Another study also made use of these data, one on yellow fever vaccine responses in identical twins.

The V call is TRBV27, the J call TRBJ2-1; D is ambiguous. The TCR was taken from a woman younger than 35 in good health. Sequencing was performed on CD8+ T cells sorted from blood. The CDR3 region has the DNA TGTGCCAGCATGTCTCGGAGTGAGCAGTTCTTC. Protein product: CASMSRSEQFF.